One sample yielded the 10 T cell receptor beta chains listed below, sequenced in a study of blood T cell repertoires in COVID-19. Assay used: immunoSEQ multiplex PCR; TCRdb lists only in-frame clones, some missing. The repertoire holds 45,000 to 55,000 clones, with approximately 89% as singletons. What was sequenced was peripheral blood. These receptors originate from a human donor in a cohort sampled during active COVID-19.

V usage is TRBV9 and J usage is TRBJ1-2; maybe TRBD1 (6 bases). Germline values: CDR1 SGDLS, CDR2 YYNGEE. Trimming shortened V by 7 bases and J by 5 bases, and 15 bases separated the two germline ends. The CDR3 covers 13 residues. In DNA, the CDR3 is TGTGCCAGCGGGGGCTTGGGGGAGTATGGCTACACCTTC. Protein product: CASGGLGEYGYTF.

V and J are TRBV27 and TRBJ2-7; 9 bases map to TRBD2. After removal of 8 bases from V and 2 bases from J, the junction contained 10 bases not matched to a gene. This CDR3 is 15 amino acids long. Germline V CDR1 and CDR2: MNHEY, SMNVEV (reference sequence). As DNA, the CDR3 is TGTGCCAGCGCCACTAGCGGGCGGAAGCCCTACGAGCAGTACTTC. This sequence encodes CASATSGRKPYEQYF.

The V and J genes are TRBV6-1 and TRBJ1-6, with D uncertain. There are 15 residues in the CDR3. Per germline, CDR1 MNHNS and CDR2 SASEGT. V lost 3 bases to trimming and J lost 8 bases, with 14 bases between them. The CDR3 protein is CASSDNQNSDSPLHF. In DNA form, the CDR3 reads TGTGCCAGCAGTGATAACCAGAATTCCGATTCACCCCTCCACTTT.

V and J are TRBV7-3 and TRBJ2-2; TRBD2 agrees at 13 bases. The V gene end was trimmed by 1 base and the J gene end by 8 bases; junction bases not matched to a gene: 7. The CDR3 spans 17 residues. Germline V gene lookup returns CDR1 SGHTA and CDR2 FQGTGA. The CDR3 here is CASSLSGTSGDMGELFF. Here the CDR3 DNA reads TGTGCCAGCAGCTTAAGTGGGACTAGCGGGGACATGGGGGAGCTGTTTTTT.

This chain joins TRBV19 and TRBJ2-3; D is unclear. Germline V CDR1 and CDR2: LNHDA, SQIVND (reference sequence). The CDR3 runs to 15 residues. Trimming removed 0 bases from V and 0 bases from J, with 7 bases in between. The CDR3 nucleotides read TGTGCCAGTAGTATAGAAGCTATAAGCACAGATACGCAGTATTTT. It is translated as CASSIEAISTDTQYF.

The rearrangement joins TRBV19 to TRBJ1-2; tentatively, D is TRBD1 (5 bases). The V gene lost 1 base and the J gene lost 0 bases, with 21 bases spanning the gap. The CDR3 is 19 amino acids. The V gene's germline CDR1 is LNHDA and CDR2 SQIVND (reference sequence). CDR3 in DNA: TGTGCCAGTAGTATAGCCGCCGACAGAGTCACGTCAACTAACTATGGCTACACCTTC. Protein: CASSIAADRVTSTNYGYTF.

This chain joins TRBV13 and TRBJ2-3, with D possibly being TRBD1 (5 bases). From germline, CDR1 is PRHDT and CDR2 FYEKMQ (reference sequence). V lost 0 bases to trimming and J lost 0 bases, with 16 bases between them. This CDR3 spans 18 amino acids. DNA for the CDR3: TGTGCCAGCAGCTTAGGGGACATGCATTTCGTCAGCACAGATACGCAGTATTTT. Translation gives CASSLGDMHFVSTDTQYF.

The V call is TRBV5-1, the J call TRBJ2-7, with 7 bases that match TRBD1. The V segment lost 0 bases and the J segment 3 bases; nucleotides outside the gene matches: 9. The CDR3 has 16 residues. Germline V gene sequence: CDR1 SGHRS, CDR2 YFSETQ. Here the CDR3 reads CASSLGQGRVYYEQYF. CDR3 nucleotide sequence: TGCGCCAGCAGCTTGGGACAGGGCCGAGTATACTACGAGCAGTACTTC.

This chain joins TRBV20-1 and TRBJ2-5, with 7 bases fitting TRBD1. The germline CDR1 and CDR2 sequences are DFQATT and SNEGSKA (reference sequence). The CDR3 spans 13 residues. The J segment lost 5 bases and the V segment lost 3 bases, leaving 6 bases of the junction unmatched. The CDR3 DNA is TGCAGTGCTAGTAAGGGCAGGGGGGAGACCCAGTACTTC. It translates to CSASKGRGETQYF.

This chain links TRBV10-3 with TRBJ1-2; no definite D call. The germline V gene encodes CDR1 ENHRY and CDR2 SYGVKD. Between the trimmed V and J ends, which lost 3 bases and 4 bases, there was a span of 15 bases. CDR3 length: 15 residues. CDR3 bases: TGTGCCATCAGTGAAAACAGCGGGCAGACCTATGGCTACACCTTC. It is translated as CAISENSGQTYGYTF.